Below, 18 T cell receptor beta chains from the same sample are listed, as sequenced in a study of OX40 agonist ivuxolimab in advanced cancers. Some clones are missing from TCRdb's copy, which holds only in-frame ones; the method was immunoSEQ multiplex PCR. The sample holds tens of thousands of clones, 89% seen once. This specimen was CD4+ or CD8+ T cells sorted from blood, taken in a trial of the OX40 agonist ivuxolimab. All receptors come from an adult with an advanced solid tumor such as melanoma, head and neck, liver or kidney cancer.

The gene calls are TRBV15 and TRBJ1-3, with D unresolved. Germline V gene lookup returns CDR1 LNHNV and CDR2 YYDKDF (reference sequence). The CDR3 consists of 17 residues. Between the trimmed V and J ends, which lost 0 bases and 4 bases, there was a span of 16 bases. In nucleotides, the CDR3 is TGTGCCACCAGCAGAGATCTGGGTGGAAGTGCCGGAAACACCATATATTTT. This gives the protein CATSRDLGGSAGNTIYF.

The chain combines TRBV5-4 with TRBJ1-1; D is uncertain. The CDR3 runs to 12 residues. The V and J ends lost 6 bases and 7 bases respectively, with 13 bases between them. Germline V gene data show CDR1 as SGHNT and CDR2 as YYREEE (reference sequence). In DNA form, the CDR3 reads TGTGCCAGCAAGGAGGGCGCGGGTGAAGCTTTCTTT. It is translated as CASKEGAGEAFF. The entire variable domain, with the rest obtained from reference TRBV5-4 and TRBJ1-1, is as follows: ETGVTQSPTHLIKTRGQQVTLRCSSQSGHNTVSWYQQALGQGPQFIFQYYREEENGRGNFPPRFSGLQFPNYSSELNVNALELDDSALYLCASKEGAGEAFFGQGTRLTVV.

The chain combines TRBV19 with TRBJ2-7, with TRBD2 as a possible D gene (6 bases). The germline V gene has CDR1 LNHDA and CDR2 SQIVND (reference sequence). This CDR3 is 12 amino acids long. Trimming left V 5 bases short and J 2 bases short, with 7 bases between. The CDR3 DNA reads TGTGCCAGTAGTCCGGGAGCCTACGAGCAGTACTTC. It is translated as CASSPGAYEQYF.

The chain uses TRBV6-6 and TRBJ2-1, with 8 bases aligning to TRBD2. Germline-derived CDR1 and CDR2 are MNHNY and SVGAGI (reference sequence). The CDR3 extends over 15 amino acids. V shed 7 bases, J shed 7 bases, and the junction held 12 bases outside the gene matches. Written as DNA, the CDR3 is TGTGCCAGCACCGAAACGGCGGGGGGCGTAAATGAGCAGTTCTTC. Its protein is CASTETAGGVNEQFF.

This rearrangement joins TRBV11-2 to TRBJ1-4; D unclear. Germline V gene sequence: CDR1 SGHAT, CDR2 FQNNGV. The CDR3 covers 13 residues. Trimming cost V 2 bases and J 8 bases, with 9 bases left between them. The DNA for the CDR3 is TGTGCCAGCAGCTTAAGCCGATGGGAAAAACTGTTTTTT. Translation gives CASSLSRWEKLFF.

The V call is TRBV11-2, the J call TRBJ1-1; D might be TRBD1 (5 bases). The CDR3 is made up of 14 amino acids. Germline CDR1 is SGHAT and CDR2 is FQNNGV. V lost 1 base and J 6 bases, leaving 12 bases between the germline ends. The CDR3 DNA reads as TGTGCCAGCAGCTTAGTGTTCGGGGGGGCTGAAGCTTTCTTT. This codes for CASSLVFGGAEAFF.

This rearrangement joins TRBV27 to TRBJ2-1; a weak D match, TRBD1 (6 bases). Germline lookup yields CDR1 MNHEY and CDR2 SMNVEV (reference sequence). The ends were cut back, 4 bases at V and 9 bases at J, with 16 bases in the middle. The CDR3 has 14 residues. For the CDR3, the DNA is TGTGCCAGCAGTTCCTCAACAGACAGGCCTGAGCAGTTCTTC. It is translated as CASSSSTDRPEQFF.

The V and J genes are TRBV19 and TRBJ2-7, with 7 bases identical to TRBD2. V was clipped by 5 bases and J by 0 bases; unmatched bases: 4. CDR3 length equals 14 residues. The germline CDR1 and CDR2 sequences are LNHDA and SQIVND (reference sequence). CDR3 in DNA: TGTGCCAGTAGTCTCCGGGACTACTCCTACGAGCAGTACTTC. It is translated as CASSLRDYSYEQYF.

This chain links TRBV11-2 with TRBJ2-5; D remains ambiguous. The CDR3 covers 12 residues. From germline, CDR1 is SGHAT and CDR2 FQNNGV. Trimming shortened V by 6 bases and J by 0 bases, and 5 bases separated the two germline ends. CDR3 region: CASRQNQETQYF. The CDR3 region has the DNA TGTGCCAGCAGGCAAAACCAAGAGACCCAGTACTTC.

V is TRBV2 and J is TRBJ2-1; TRBD2 matches 7 bases. V was pared by 4 bases and J by 8 bases, with 11 bases of the junction left unmatched. The CDR3 has 15 residues. CDR1 SNHLY and CDR2 FYNNEI come from the germline V gene. CDR3 residues: CASSVLSREVDEQFF. In DNA form, the CDR3 reads TGTGCCAGCAGTGTGCTGTCTCGGGAGGTTGATGAGCAGTTCTTC.

The chain is built from TRBV7-3 and TRBJ1-1, with no clear D. CDR1 is SGHTA and CDR2 is FQGTGA in the germline V gene. The ends were cut back, 2 bases at V and 4 bases at J, with 8 bases in the middle. There are 13 residues in the CDR3. CDR3 amino acids: CASSLDMGTEAFF. CDR3 nucleotides: TGTGCCAGCAGCTTAGATATGGGCACTGAAGCTTTCTTT.

The V gene is TRBV21-1, the J gene TRBJ2-1. TRBV21-1 is flagged as a pseudogene. The CDR3 spans 12 residues. The CDR3 here is CASSKGPEEQFF. The DNA of the CDR3 is TGTGCCAGCAGCAAAGGCCCGGAAGAGCAGTTCTTC.

The chain is built from TRBV19 and TRBJ2-1; D is uncertain. V lost 6 bases and J lost 4, with 10 bases in between. This CDR3 spans 13 amino acids. CDR1 and CDR2 (germline): LNHDA, SQIVND (reference sequence). The CDR3 here is CASSVEGYNEQFF. The CDR3 DNA is TGTGCCAGTAGCGTAGAAGGGTACAATGAGCAGTTCTTC. Complete variable domain (other parts from reference TRBV19 and TRBJ2-1): DGGITQSPKYLFRKEGQNVTLSCEQNLNHDAMYWYRQDPGQGLRLIYYSQIVNDFQKGDIAEGYSVSREKKESFPLTVTSAQKNPTAFYLCASSVEGYNEQFFGPGTRLTVL.

The J gene is TRBJ2-5, the V gene TRBV11-2; 10 nucleotides align to TRBD2. Losses at the gene ends were 1 base for V and 3 bases for J; bases not matched to a gene: 5. Germline V lookup: CDR1 SGHAT, CDR2 FQNNGV. The CDR3 has 16 amino acids. CDR3 protein: CASSLVPSGSEETQYF. CDR3 bases: TGTGCCAGCAGCTTAGTCCCTAGCGGGAGTGAAGAGACCCAGTACTTC.

J is TRBJ1-2 and V is TRBV10-3; D remains ambiguous. CDR1 is ENHRY, CDR2 SYGVKD, per germline. V was shortened by 0 bases and J by 8 bases, with 19 bases between the two germline ends. This CDR3 is 16 amino acids long. The CDR3 DNA reads TGTGCCATCAGTGAGTCCGAAGGGTTAAGCTCCTGGGGCTACACCTTC. As protein: CAISESEGLSSWGYTF.

V usage is TRBV15 and J usage is TRBJ1-5; 9 bases fit TRBD1. V trimming: 6 bases; J trimming: 6 bases; junction bases outside the gene matches: 3. The CDR3 loop spans 13 amino acids. Germline CDR1 is LNHNV and CDR2 is YYDKDF (reference sequence). The CDR3 sequence is CATRDRGTQPQHF. DNA for the CDR3: TGTGCCACCAGAGACAGGGGGACTCAGCCCCAGCATTTT. The full variable domain, with the rest looked up from reference TRBV15 and TRBJ1-5, is DAMVIQNPRYQVTQFGKPVTLSCSQTLNHNVMYWYQQKSSQAPKLLFHYYDKDFNNEADTPDNFQSRRPNTSFCFLDIRSPGLGDTAMYLCATRDRGTQPQHFGDGTRLSIL.

The J gene is TRBJ1-1, the V gene TRBV27; a weak D match, TRBD1 (5 bases). The V end lost 6 bases, the J end lost 1 base, and 9 bases lay between the germline ends. Germline CDR1 is MNHEY and CDR2 is SMNVEV (reference sequence). This CDR3 contains 13 residues. CDR3 DNA: TGTGCCAGCAGAGGACATCCGAACACTGAAGCTTTCTTT. Encoded protein: CASRGHPNTEAFF.

The V and J genes are TRBV4-2 and TRBJ1-2; D remains unclear. Germline V lookup: CDR1 LGHNA, CDR2 YNFKEQ. The CDR3 sequence is 13 residues long. V was shortened by 1 base and J by 7 bases, with 10 bases between the two germline ends. The DNA of the CDR3 is TGTGCCAGCAGCCAAGCCTGGGAGGTTGGCTACACCTTC. Protein: CASSQAWEVGYTF.